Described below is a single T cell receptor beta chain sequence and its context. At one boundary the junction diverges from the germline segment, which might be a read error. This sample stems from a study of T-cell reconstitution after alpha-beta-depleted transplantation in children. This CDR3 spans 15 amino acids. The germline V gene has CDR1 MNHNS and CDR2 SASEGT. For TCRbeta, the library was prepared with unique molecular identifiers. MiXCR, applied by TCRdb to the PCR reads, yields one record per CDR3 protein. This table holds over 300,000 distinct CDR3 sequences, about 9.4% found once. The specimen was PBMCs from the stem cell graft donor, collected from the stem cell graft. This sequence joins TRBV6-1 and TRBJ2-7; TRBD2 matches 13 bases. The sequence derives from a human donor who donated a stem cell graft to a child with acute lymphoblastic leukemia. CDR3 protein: CASRPLAGGYYQQYF. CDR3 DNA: TGTGCCAGCAGACCACTAGCGGGAGGGTACTACCAGCAGTACTTC.